The sequence of this TCR beta chain was determined in a study of blood T cell repertoires in COVID-19 (dated by TCRdb to 2018 to 2021). In the study overall: Samples covering the acute and convalescent phases of COVID-19 were provided by collaborators in the United States, Italy and Spain. Nearly every sample came with metadata listing a de-identified subject ID, COVID-19 status, age in years and sex. The samples were drawn from two sources: the first 160 participants of the ongoing ImmuneRACE study, and 1,200 or so subjects contributed by 6 global collaborators. Where available, HLA class I and class II types were obtained from metadata supplied by the sample provider rather than from assay-based typing. The material from the prospective study consisted of cDNA or gDNA derived from T cells, B-cell-depleted T cells, or PBMCs. A freely available public database, intended as a resource for researchers studying the immune response to SARS-CoV-2, is where the repertoires were released. Deeply sampled blood TCRbeta repertoires from subjects exposed to, actively infected with, or recovered from COVID-19 were included in the dataset.

TCRbeta CDR3 regions were amplified from genomic DNA using the immunoSEQ Assay, a bias-controlled multiplex PCR. As for the original processing: Within the assay, amplification of reference gene primers was used to estimate how many nucleated cells each sample contained. To quantify the absolute abundance of each unique TCRbeta CDR3 rearrangement, sequence reads were collapsed and filtered. For each sample, productive Simpson clonality was calculated as the square root of Simpson's diversity index over productive rearrangements. The clones in this table, taken by TCRdb from immuneACCESS, are in-frame only. Not every clone is retained; where verified, under half of the shortfall comes from an unresolved V gene, and the cause of the rest is unknown. That table supplies the V and J calls and clone size; D and trimming were determined from the DNA. This sample is represented by fewer than 350,000 clones; about 91% of them were singletons. Around 1.6% of the sample rests with the top ten.

The CDR3 measures 17 amino acids from cysteine to phenylalanine. CDR3 DNA only is kept here, 51 bases in frame from base 1. After removal of 1 base from V and 4 bases from J, the junction retains 8 bases not matched to a gene. Looking up the germline V gene (reference sequence) yields CDR1 LNHDA and CDR2 SQIVND. Paper-wide results and their limitations: Clinical and demographic metadata were provided uncurated, with the amount varying by source and participant.

One collaborating source in Seattle enrolled patients during active infection and followed them longitudinally through the course of disease. The collaborating institutions used their own protocols to collect whole blood in K2EDTA tubes. For TCRbeta analysis, collaborator samples were shipped as frozen whole blood, as isolated PBMCs, or as DNA extracted from either sample type. This clone was picked up one time. Its antigen specificity is not known. The input lacks base qualities; no much larger clone sits a single base away. The sequence was obtained from a woman aged 25-40 years with COVID-19, enrolled during active disease. Recombination linked TRBV19 to TRBJ2-5; 11 central nucleotides agree with TRBD2. Specimen: peripheral blood. DNA sequence: TGTGCCAGTAGTATAGTAGCCGGACTAGCGGGCGGAGAGACCCAGTACTTC. This sequence encodes CASSIVAGLAGGETQYF.